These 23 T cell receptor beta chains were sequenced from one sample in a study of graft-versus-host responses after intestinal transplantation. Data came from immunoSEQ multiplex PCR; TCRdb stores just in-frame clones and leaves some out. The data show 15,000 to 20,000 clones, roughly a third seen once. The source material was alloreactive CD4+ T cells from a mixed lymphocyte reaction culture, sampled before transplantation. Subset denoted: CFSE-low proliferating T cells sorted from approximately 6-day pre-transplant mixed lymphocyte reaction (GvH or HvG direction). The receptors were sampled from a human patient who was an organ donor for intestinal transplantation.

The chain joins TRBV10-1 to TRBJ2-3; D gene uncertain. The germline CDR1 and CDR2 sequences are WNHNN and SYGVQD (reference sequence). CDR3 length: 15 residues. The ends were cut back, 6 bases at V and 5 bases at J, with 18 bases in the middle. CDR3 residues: CASRAGSSGGDTQYF. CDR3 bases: TGCGCCAGCAGAGCCGGGTCCTCGGGTGGAGATACGCAGTATTTT.

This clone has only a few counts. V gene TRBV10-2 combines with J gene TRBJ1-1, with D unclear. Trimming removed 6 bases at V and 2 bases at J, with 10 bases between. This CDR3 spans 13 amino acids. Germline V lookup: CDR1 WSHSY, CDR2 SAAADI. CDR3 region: CASSALLNTEAFF. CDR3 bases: TGCGCCAGCAGCGCACTCCTAAACACTGAAGCTTTCTTT.

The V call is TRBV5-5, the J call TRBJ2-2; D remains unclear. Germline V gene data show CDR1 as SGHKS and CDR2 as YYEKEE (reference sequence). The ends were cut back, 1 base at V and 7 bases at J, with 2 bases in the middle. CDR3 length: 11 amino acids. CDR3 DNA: TGTGCCAGCAGCTTGATCGGGGAGCTGTTTTTT. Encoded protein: CASSLIGELFF.

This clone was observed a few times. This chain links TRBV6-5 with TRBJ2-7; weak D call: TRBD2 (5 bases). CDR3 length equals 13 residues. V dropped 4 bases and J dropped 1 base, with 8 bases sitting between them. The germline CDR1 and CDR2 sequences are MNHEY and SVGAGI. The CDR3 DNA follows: TGTGCCAGCAGTTCCGAGGGTTCCTACGAGCAGTACTTC. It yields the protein CASSSEGSYEQYF.

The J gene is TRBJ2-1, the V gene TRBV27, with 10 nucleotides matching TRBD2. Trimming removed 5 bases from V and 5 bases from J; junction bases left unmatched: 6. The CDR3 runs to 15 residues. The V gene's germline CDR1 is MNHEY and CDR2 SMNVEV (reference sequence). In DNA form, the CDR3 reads TGTGCCAGCAGTCCGCTAGCGGGAGTTCACAATGAGCAGTTCTTC. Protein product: CASSPLAGVHNEQFF.

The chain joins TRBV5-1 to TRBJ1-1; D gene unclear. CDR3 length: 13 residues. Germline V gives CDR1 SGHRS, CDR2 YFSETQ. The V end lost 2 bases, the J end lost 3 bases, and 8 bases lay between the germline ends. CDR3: CASSFEGYTEAFF. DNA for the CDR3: TGCGCCAGCAGCTTTGAGGGATACACTGAAGCTTTCTTT. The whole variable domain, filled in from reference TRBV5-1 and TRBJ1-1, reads KAGVTQTPRYLIKTRGQQVTLSCSPISGHRSVSWYQQTPGQGLQFLFEYFSETQRNKGNFPGRFSGRQFSNSRSEMNVSTLELGDSALYLCASSFEGYTEAFFGQGTRLTVV.

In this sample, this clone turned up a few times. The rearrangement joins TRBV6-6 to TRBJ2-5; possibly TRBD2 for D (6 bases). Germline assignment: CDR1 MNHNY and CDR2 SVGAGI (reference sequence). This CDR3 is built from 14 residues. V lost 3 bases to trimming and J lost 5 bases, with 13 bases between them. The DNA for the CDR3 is TGTGCCAGCAGTTATTGGGCTGGAGGGGAGACCCAGTACTTC. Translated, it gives CASSYWAGGETQYF.

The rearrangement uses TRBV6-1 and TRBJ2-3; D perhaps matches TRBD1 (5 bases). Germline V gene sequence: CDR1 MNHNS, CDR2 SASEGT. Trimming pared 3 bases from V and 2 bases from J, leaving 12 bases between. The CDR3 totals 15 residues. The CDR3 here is CASSDFWGSTDTQYF. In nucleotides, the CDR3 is TGTGCCAGCAGTGATTTTTGGGGCTCCACAGATACGCAGTATTTT.

The CDR3: CASSVLGRNSPLHF. The CDR3 DNA follows: TGTGCCAGCAGCGTCCTTGGGAGGAATTCACCCCTCCACTTT. This chain links TRBV9 with TRBJ1-6, with unresolved D. This CDR3 comprises 14 residues. Looked up from germline, CDR1 is SGDLS and CDR2 is YYNGEE. Trimming left V 2 bases short and J 7 bases short, with 10 bases between.

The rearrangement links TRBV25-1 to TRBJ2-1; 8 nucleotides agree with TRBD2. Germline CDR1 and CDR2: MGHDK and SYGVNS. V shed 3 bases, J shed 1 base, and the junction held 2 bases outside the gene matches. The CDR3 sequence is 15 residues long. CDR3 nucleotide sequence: TGTGCCAGCAGTGATTCGGGGGGGTCCTACAATGAGCAGTTCTTC. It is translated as CASSDSGGSYNEQFF.

The CDR3 DNA is TGTGCCACCAGCAGAGATGGACAGGCCACAGATACGCAGTATTTT. Its protein is CATSRDGQATDTQYF. The chain links TRBV15 to TRBJ2-3, with 7 bases fitting TRBD1. The CDR3 length is 15 residues. With V trimmed by 0 bases and J by 2 bases, 2 bases remained unmatched. Germline loops: CDR1 LNHNV, CDR2 YYDKDF (reference sequence).

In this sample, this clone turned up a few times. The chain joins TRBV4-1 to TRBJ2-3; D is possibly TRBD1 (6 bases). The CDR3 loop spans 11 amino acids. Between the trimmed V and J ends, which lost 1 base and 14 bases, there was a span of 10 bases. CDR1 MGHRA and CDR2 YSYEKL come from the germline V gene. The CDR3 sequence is CASSQGQGRYF. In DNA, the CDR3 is TGCGCCAGCAGCCAAGGCCAGGGGAGGTATTTT.

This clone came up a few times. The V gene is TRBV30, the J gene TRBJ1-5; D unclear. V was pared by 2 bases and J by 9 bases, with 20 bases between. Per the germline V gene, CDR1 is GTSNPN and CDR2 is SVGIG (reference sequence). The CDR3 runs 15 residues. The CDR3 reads CAWSTIGLGRGPQHF. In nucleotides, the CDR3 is TGTGCCTGGAGTACCATAGGACTTGGGCGGGGGCCCCAGCATTTT.

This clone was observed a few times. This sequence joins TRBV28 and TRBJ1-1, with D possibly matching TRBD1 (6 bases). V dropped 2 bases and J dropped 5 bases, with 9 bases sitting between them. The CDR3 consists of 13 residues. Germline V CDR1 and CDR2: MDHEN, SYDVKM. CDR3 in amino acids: CASSLNRETEAFF. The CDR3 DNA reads TGTGCCAGCAGTTTAAACAGGGAAACTGAAGCTTTCTTT.

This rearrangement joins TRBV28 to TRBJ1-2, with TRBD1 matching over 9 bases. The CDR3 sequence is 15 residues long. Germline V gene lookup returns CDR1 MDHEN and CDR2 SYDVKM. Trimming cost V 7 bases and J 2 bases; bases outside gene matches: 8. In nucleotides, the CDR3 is TGTGCCAGCAATACCTTCGGACAGGGGAACTATGGCTACACCTTC. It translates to CASNTFGQGNYGYTF.

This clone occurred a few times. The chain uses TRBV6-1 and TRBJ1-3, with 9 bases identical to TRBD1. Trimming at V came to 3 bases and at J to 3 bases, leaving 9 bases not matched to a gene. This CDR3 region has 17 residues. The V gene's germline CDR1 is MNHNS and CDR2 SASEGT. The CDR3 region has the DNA TGTGCCAGCAGTGATTCGGACAGGGGAGTTTTTGGAAACACCATATATTTT. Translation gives CASSDSDRGVFGNTIYF.

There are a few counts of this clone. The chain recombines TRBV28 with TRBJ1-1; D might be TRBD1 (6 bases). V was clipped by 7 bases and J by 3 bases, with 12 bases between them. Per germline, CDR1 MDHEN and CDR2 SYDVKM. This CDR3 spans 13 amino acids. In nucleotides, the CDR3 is TGTGCCAGCAACGAGGGGGGGGACACTGAAGCTTTCTTT. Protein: CASNEGGDTEAFF.

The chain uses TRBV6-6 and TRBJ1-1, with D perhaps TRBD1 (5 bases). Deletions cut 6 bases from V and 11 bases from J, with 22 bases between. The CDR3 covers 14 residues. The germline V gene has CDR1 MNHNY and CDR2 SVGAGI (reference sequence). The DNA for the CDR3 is TGTGCCAGCAGCCCGAAGGGACCTCCCTTTACGGCTTTCTTT. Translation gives CASSPKGPPFTAFF.

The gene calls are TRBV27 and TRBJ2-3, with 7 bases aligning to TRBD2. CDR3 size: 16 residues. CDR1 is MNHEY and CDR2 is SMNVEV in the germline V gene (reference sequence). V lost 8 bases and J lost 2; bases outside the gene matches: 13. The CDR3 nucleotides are TGTGCCAGCGGAAAGACTCGGGACTACTACACAGATACGCAGTATTTT. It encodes CASGKTRDYYTDTQYF.

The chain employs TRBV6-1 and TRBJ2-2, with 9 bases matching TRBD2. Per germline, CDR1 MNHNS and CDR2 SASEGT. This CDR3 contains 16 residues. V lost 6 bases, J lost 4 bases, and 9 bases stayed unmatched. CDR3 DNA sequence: TGTGCCAGCAGAGAAAGCCTAGCGGGAAGCACCGGGGAGCTGTTTTTT. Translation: CASRESLAGSTGELFF.

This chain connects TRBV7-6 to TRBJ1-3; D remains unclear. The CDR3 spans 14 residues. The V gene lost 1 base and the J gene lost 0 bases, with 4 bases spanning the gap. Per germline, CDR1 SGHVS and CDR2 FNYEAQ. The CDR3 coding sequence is TGTGCCAGCAGCTTAGGACACTCTGGAAACACCATATATTTT. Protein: CASSLGHSGNTIYF.

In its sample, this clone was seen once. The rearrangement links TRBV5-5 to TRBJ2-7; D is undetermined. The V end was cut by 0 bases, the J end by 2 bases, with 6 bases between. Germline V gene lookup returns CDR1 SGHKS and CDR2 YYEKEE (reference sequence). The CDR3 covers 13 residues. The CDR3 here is CASSLVNTYEQYF. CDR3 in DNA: TGTGCCAGCAGCTTGGTGAACACCTACGAGCAGTACTTC.

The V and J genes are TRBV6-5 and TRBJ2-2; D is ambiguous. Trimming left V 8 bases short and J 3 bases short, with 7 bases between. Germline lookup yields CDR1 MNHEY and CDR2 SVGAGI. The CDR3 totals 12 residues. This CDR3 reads CASSGYTGELFF. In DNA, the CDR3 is TGTGCCAGCTCTGGGTACACCGGGGAGCTGTTTTTT.